This TCR beta chain was captured by sequencing in a study of CD8 T cells in ankylosing spondylitis. Study results and caveats: What appeared characteristic of ankylosing spondylitis blood was a TCR beta motif of about eight highly homologous variants. The clones that were linked to disease were reported to be significantly enriched in matched synovial fluid samples from ankylosing spondylitis patients.

Quantitative 5'-RACE with molecular barcodes was used to make the TCR beta libraries. TCRdb reprocessed the 5' RACE reads with MiXCR, giving one entry per CDR3 protein. The sample yields 200,000 to 300,000 distinct CDR3 sequences, around 32% seen once. The CDR3 is 14 residues long. Germline V CDR1 and CDR2: SGHRS, YFSETQ. V lost 4 bases, J lost 3 bases, and 4 bases stayed unmatched. About this clonotype: Its antigen remains unknown.

This TCR came from a male donor with ankylosing spondylitis or in good health (not recorded which). The specimen sequenced was blood, either unsorted or a sorted T cell fraction (not recorded which). The chain employs TRBV5-1 and TRBJ2-7, with 10 bases fitting TRBD1. This chain's CDR3 is CASSTGQGLYEQYF. The CDR3 nucleotides read TGCGCCAGCAGCACGGGACAGGGGCTCTACGAGCAGTACTTC.